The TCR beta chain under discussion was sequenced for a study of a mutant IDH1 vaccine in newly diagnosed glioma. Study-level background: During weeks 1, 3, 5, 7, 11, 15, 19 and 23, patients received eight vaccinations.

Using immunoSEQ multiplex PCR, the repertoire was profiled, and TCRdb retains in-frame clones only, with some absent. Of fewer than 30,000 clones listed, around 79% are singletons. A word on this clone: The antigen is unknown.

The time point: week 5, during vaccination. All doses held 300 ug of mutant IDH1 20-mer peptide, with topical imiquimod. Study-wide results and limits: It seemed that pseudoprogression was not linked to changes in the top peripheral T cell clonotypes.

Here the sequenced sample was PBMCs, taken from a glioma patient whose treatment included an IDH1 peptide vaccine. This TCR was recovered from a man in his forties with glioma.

The CDR3 region is CASSVRGFNEKLFF. As DNA, the CDR3 is TGTGCCAGCAGCGTAAGAGGGTTTAATGAAAAACTGTTTTTT. V is TRBV2 and J is TRBJ1-4; no definite D call. The CDR3 contains 14 residues. Germline CDR1 is SNHLY and CDR2 is FYNNEI. Trimming stripped 6 bases from V and 4 bases from J, with 12 bases between.